Sequencing of this T cell receptor (beta chain) was carried out in a study of blood T cell repertoires in COVID-19. Study background: The analysed material was cDNA or gDNA that came from T cells, B-cell-depleted T cells, or PBMCs.

Repertoires were generated with immunoSEQ multiplex PCR, while TCRdb's copy carries only in-frame clones and drops some. The sample includes roughly 41,000 clones, approximately 86% of them seen just once. This CDR3 region has 15 residues. Germline CDR1 is MNHEY and CDR2 is SVGAGI. V dropped 6 bases and J dropped 0 bases, with 15 bases sitting between them. V and J are TRBV6-5 and TRBJ2-7, with a tentative D call TRBD2 (5 bases). Input material: PBMCs or T cells enriched from blood (not recorded which). The receptor comes from a woman aged 45-60 years who had recovered from COVID-19. CDR3 nucleotide sequence: TGTGCCAGCAGGGCCTACAGAACTAGCTCCTACGAGCAGTACTTC. This sequence encodes CASRAYRTSSYEQYF.